Listed below are T cell receptor beta chains from one sample, sequenced in a study of CD8 T cells in Susac syndrome. TCRdb redid the calling of the immunoSEQ multiplex PCR reads with MiXCR, one entry per CDR3 protein. In the table there are some 110,000 distinct CDR3 sequences, roughly 95% of which are singletons. The source material was CD4+ T cells from PBMCs. These TCRs come from a human donor with Susac syndrome. CDR3s include the opening cysteine and the closing phenylalanine or tryptophan. D genes are given only for firm matches. The size field is filled for only some rows; it gives once, few, many or a size class.

CDR3 length: 15
D gene: .
J gene: TRBJ1-2
V gene: TRBV9
clone size: .
CDR3 protein: CASSGVRADNYGYTF
CDR3 DNA: TGTGCCAGCAGCGGGGTCAGGGCCGATAACTATGGCTACACCTTC

CDR3 length: 14
D gene: .
J gene: TRBJ2-1
V gene: TRBV9
clone size: .
CDR3 protein: CASTVSSSYNEQFF
CDR3 DNA: TGTGCCAGCACGGTGAGTAGTTCCTACAATGAGCAGTTCTTC

CDR3 length: 16
D gene: TRBD1
J gene: TRBJ2-5
V gene: TRBV24-1
clone size: .
CDR3 protein: CATSDVPGTGKETQYF
CDR3 DNA: TGTGCCACCAGTGATGTCCCCGGGACAGGCAAAGAGACCCAGTACTTC

CDR3 length: 13
D gene: .
J gene: TRBJ1-4
V gene: TRBV10-3
clone size: .
CDR3 protein: CAIKQGGDEKLFF
CDR3 DNA: TGTGCCATCAAGCAGGGAGGCGATGAAAAACTGTTTTTT

CDR3 length: 13
D gene: .
J gene: TRBJ1-2
V gene: TRBV19
clone size: .
CDR3 protein: CASTPDGAYGYTF
CDR3 DNA: TGTGCCAGTACTCCGGACGGGGCCTATGGCTACACCTTC

CDR3 length: 17
D gene: .
J gene: TRBJ2-5
V gene: TRBV6-1
clone size: .
CDR3 protein: CASRNTGRGTILETQYF
CDR3 DNA: TGTGCCAGCAGGAATACAGGGAGAGGGACAATTCTGGAGACCCAGTACTTC

CDR3 length: 15
D gene: .
J gene: TRBJ1-2
V gene: TRBV3-1
clone size: .
CDR3 protein: CANSQDQGMSAGYTF
CDR3 DNA: TGTGCCAACAGCCAAGATCAGGGAATGTCTGCTGGCTACACCTTC

CDR3 length: 11
D gene: .
J gene: TRBJ2-3
V gene: TRBV6-2/TRBV6-3
clone size: .
CDR3 protein: CASNIADTQYF
CDR3 DNA: TGTGCCAGCAACATTGCAGATACGCAGTATTTT

CDR3 length: 15
D gene: TRBD1
J gene: TRBJ2-7
V gene: TRBV6-5
clone size: .
CDR3 protein: CASSAPGQLSYEQYF
CDR3 DNA: TGTGCCAGCAGCGCGCCGGGACAGCTATCCTACGAGCAGTACTTC

CDR3 length: 13
D gene: .
J gene: TRBJ1-2
V gene: TRBV9
clone size: .
CDR3 protein: CASSRETNYGYTF
CDR3 DNA: TGTGCCAGTTCCAGGGAGACGAACTATGGCTACACCTTC

CDR3 length: 13
D gene: .
J gene: TRBJ2-1
V gene: TRBV3-1
clone size: once
CDR3 protein: CASVGQGLNEQFF
CDR3 DNA: TGTGCCAGCGTCGGCCAAGGTCTCAATGAGCAGTTCTTC

CDR3 length: 14
D gene: .
J gene: TRBJ2-7
V gene: TRBV29-1
clone size: .
CDR3 protein: CSVEGGDNSYEQYF
CDR3 DNA: TGCAGCGTTGAAGGAGGGGACAATTCCTACGAGCAGTACTTC

CDR3 length: 15
D gene: .
J gene: TRBJ1-1
V gene: TRBV27
clone size: .
CDR3 protein: CASSSVGAGNTEAFF
CDR3 DNA: TGTGCCAGCAGTTCGGTTGGGGCAGGAAACACTGAAGCTTTCTTT

CDR3 length: 15
D gene: TRBD2
J gene: TRBJ2-3
V gene: TRBV11-1
clone size: .
CDR3 protein: CASSPRTRGGDTQYF
CDR3 DNA: TGTGCCAGCAGCCCTCGGACTAGGGGTGGAGATACGCAGTATTTT

CDR3 length: 14
D gene: TRBD1
J gene: TRBJ2-5
V gene: TRBV5-4
clone size: .
CDR3 protein: CASSSGTAQETQYF
CDR3 DNA: TGTGCCAGCAGCTCGGGGACAGCGCAAGAGACCCAGTACTTC

CDR3 length: 14
D gene: .
J gene: TRBJ2-1
V gene: TRBV27
clone size: .
CDR3 protein: CASSPTGIGNEQFF
CDR3 DNA: TGTGCCAGCAGTCCAACCGGGATCGGTAATGAGCAGTTCTTC

CDR3 length: 15
D gene: TRBD2
J gene: TRBJ2-7
V gene: TRBV7-8
clone size: .
CDR3 protein: CASSFSGLGTYEQYF
CDR3 DNA: TGTGCCAGCAGCTTTTCGGGACTAGGCACCTACGAGCAGTACTTC

CDR3 length: 15
D gene: TRBD1
J gene: TRBJ2-4
V gene: TRBV7-2
clone size: .
CDR3 protein: CASSWTGEDKNIQYF
CDR3 DNA: TGTGCCAGCAGCTGGACAGGGGAGGACAAAAACATTCAGTACTTC

CDR3 length: 16
D gene: TRBD2
J gene: TRBJ2-3
V gene: TRBV20-1
clone size: .
CDR3 protein: CSASPRTSGSPDTQYF
CDR3 DNA: TGCAGTGCTAGCCCTAGGACTAGCGGGAGCCCAGATACGCAGTATTTT

CDR3 length: 11
D gene: .
J gene: TRBJ2-5
V gene: TRBV5-1
clone size: .
CDR3 protein: CASSAGQTQYF
CDR3 DNA: TGCGCCAGCAGCGCAGGACAGACCCAGTACTTC

CDR3 length: 17
D gene: .
J gene: TRBJ2-1
V gene: TRBV11-2
clone size: few
CDR3 protein: CASSLGAGNGRDSEQFF
CDR3 DNA: TGTGCCAGCAGCTTAGGGGCGGGCAACGGGAGAGATAGTGAGCAGTTCTTC

CDR3 length: 15
D gene: .
J gene: TRBJ2-5
V gene: TRBV19
clone size: once
CDR3 protein: CASSPGPAIVETQYF
CDR3 DNA: TGTGCCAGTAGTCCCGGACCCGCGATAGTAGAGACCCAGTACTTC

CDR3 length: 14
D gene: .
J gene: TRBJ2-1
V gene: TRBV9
clone size: .
CDR3 protein: CASNGGITYNEQFF
CDR3 DNA: TGTGCCAGCAACGGCGGGATCACCTACAATGAGCAGTTCTTC

CDR3 length: 19
D gene: .
J gene: TRBJ2-7
V gene: TRBV23-1
clone size: .
CDR3 protein: CASSQSRLSRDTLSYEQYF
CDR3 DNA: TGCGCCAGCAGTCAATCTCGACTCTCCCGGGACACACTCTCCTACGAGCAGTACTTC

CDR3 length: 16
D gene: .
J gene: TRBJ2-3
V gene: TRBV25-1
clone size: .
CDR3 protein: CASSASNGVGTDTQYF
CDR3 DNA: TGTGCCAGCAGTGCTTCCAACGGGGTAGGCACAGATACGCAGTATTTT

CDR3 length: 14
D gene: .
J gene: TRBJ2-7
V gene: TRBV9
clone size: .
CDR3 protein: CASSVEGRWNEQYF
CDR3 DNA: TGTGCCAGCAGCGTAGAGGGACGATGGAACGAGCAGTACTTC

CDR3 length: 10
D gene: .
J gene: TRBJ1-1
V gene: TRBV30
clone size: .
CDR3 protein: CAWSRTLAFF
CDR3 DNA: TGTGCCTGGTCTAGAACTCTGGCTTTCTTT

CDR3 length: 16
D gene: TRBD1
J gene: TRBJ2-3
V gene: TRBV24-1
clone size: once
CDR3 protein: CATSDKGGVGTDTQYF
CDR3 DNA: TGTGCCACCAGTGACAAAGGGGGCGTCGGGACAGATACGCAGTATTTT

CDR3 length: 13
D gene: .
J gene: TRBJ2-1
V gene: TRBV4-3
clone size: .
CDR3 protein: CASSQKRGNEQFF
CDR3 DNA: TGCGCCAGCAGCCAAAAAAGAGGGAATGAGCAGTTCTTC

CDR3 length: 13
D gene: TRBD1
J gene: TRBJ1-1
V gene: TRBV6-5
clone size: .
CDR3 protein: CASHRGKNTEAFF
CDR3 DNA: TGTGCCAGTCACAGGGGAAAGAACACTGAAGCTTTCTTT

CDR3 length: 12
D gene: .
J gene: TRBJ1-1
V gene: TRBV29-1
clone size: .
CDR3 protein: CSGRDLPTEAFF
CDR3 DNA: TGCAGCGGGAGGGACCTTCCCACTGAAGCTTTCTTT

CDR3 length: 12
D gene: TRBD1
J gene: TRBJ1-4
V gene: TRBV29-1
clone size: .
CDR3 protein: CSAGTGSEKLFF
CDR3 DNA: TGCAGCGCGGGGACAGGGAGCGAAAAACTGTTTTTT

CDR3 length: 13
D gene: .
J gene: TRBJ2-3
V gene: TRBV6-2/TRBV6-3
clone size: few
CDR3 protein: CASMGGLADTQYF
CDR3 DNA: TGTGCCAGCATGGGGGGTTTAGCAGATACGCAGTATTTT

CDR3 length: 16
D gene: TRBD2
J gene: TRBJ2-5
V gene: TRBV19
clone size: .
CDR3 protein: CASSTPLAGGGETQYF
CDR3 DNA: TGTGCCAGTAGTACCCCCCTAGCGGGAGGTGGTGAGACCCAGTACTTC

CDR3 length: 14
D gene: .
J gene: TRBJ2-3
V gene: TRBV5-1
clone size: .
CDR3 protein: CASSLGKPTDTQYF
CDR3 DNA: TGCGCCAGCAGCTTGGGTAAACCCACAGATACGCAGTATTTT

CDR3 length: 14
D gene: .
J gene: TRBJ1-5
V gene: TRBV20-1
clone size: once
CDR3 protein: CSASVPALGQPQHF
CDR3 DNA: TGCAGTGCTAGCGTGCCGGCCCTGGGGCAGCCCCAGCATTTT

CDR3 length: 16
D gene: TRBD2
J gene: TRBJ2-1
V gene: TRBV29-1
clone size: .
CDR3 protein: CSVALLQAGGKGEQFF
CDR3 DNA: TGCAGCGTTGCACTTCTCCAAGCGGGAGGGAAAGGTGAGCAGTTCTTC

CDR3 length: 14
D gene: .
J gene: TRBJ2-4
V gene: TRBV5-6
clone size: .
CDR3 protein: CASSFGIAKNIQYF
CDR3 DNA: TGTGCCAGCAGCTTTGGTATAGCCAAAAACATTCAGTACTTC